The 24 T cell receptor beta chains below come from one sample, sequenced in a study of cytomegalovirus exposure and HLA in healthy donors. PCR employed 60 Vbeta and 13 Jbeta primers. The repertoire was sequenced with immunoSEQ multiplex PCR; TCRdb's copy has only in-frame clones and lacks some. The table has some 140,000 clones, 60% to 75% seen once. The sequenced sample was PBMCs. Receptors originate from a man younger than 35 in good health and CMV-seronegative.

This sequence joins TRBV7-2 and TRBJ1-1; a possible D gene is TRBD1 (6 bases). CDR3 size: 16 residues. Germline V gene sequence: CDR1 SGHTA, CDR2 FQGNSA. With 1 base removed from V and 6 bases from J, the gap between germline ends came to 18 bases. The CDR3 loop reads CASSLVSLWGQAEAFF. CDR3 sequence (DNA): TGTGCCAGCAGCTTAGTATCGCTTTGGGGGCAGGCTGAAGCTTTCTTT.

The chain links TRBV5-4 to TRBJ2-5; a weak D match, TRBD1 (6 bases). The CDR3 runs to 16 residues. Trimming removed 4 bases at V and 4 bases at J, with 20 bases between. The germline gives CDR1 SGHNT, CDR2 YYREEE (reference sequence). The CDR3 region is CASSTQQGMVAETQYF. The CDR3 nucleotides are TGTGCCAGCAGCACCCAACAGGGTATGGTGGCAGAGACCCAGTACTTC.

V gene TRBV2 combines with J gene TRBJ2-3; 12 bases are a match to TRBD2. This CDR3 spans 15 amino acids. V lost 9 bases, J lost 1 base, and 5 bases stayed unmatched. Germline loops: CDR1 SNHLY, CDR2 FYNNEI. Here the CDR3 reads CASKRTSGGTDTQYF. CDR3 nucleotides: TGTGCCAGTAAGCGGACTAGCGGGGGCACAGATACGCAGTATTTT.

The V and J genes are TRBV28 and TRBJ1-4; tentative D call: TRBD1 (6 bases). The CDR3 sequence is 16 residues long. Germline V lookup: CDR1 MDHEN, CDR2 SYDVKM. The V gene lost 6 bases and the J gene lost 7 bases, with 21 bases spanning the gap. The CDR3 coding sequence is TGTGCCAGCAGCGGCGATGACGGGGGGGCGCGTGAAAAACTGTTTTTT. Amino acid sequence: CASSGDDGGAREKLFF. The full variable domain, with the rest looked up from reference TRBV28 and TRBJ1-4, is DVKVTQSSRYLVKRTGEKVFLECVQDMDHENMFWYRQDPGLGLRLIYFSYDVKMKEKGDIPEGYSVSREKKERFSLILESASTNQTSMYLCASSGDDGGAREKLFFGSGTQLSVL.

This rearrangement joins TRBV6-6 to TRBJ2-4; D perhaps matches TRBD2 (6 bases). Germline lookup yields CDR1 MNHNY and CDR2 SVGAGI (reference sequence). This CDR3 is 15 amino acids long. Trimming pared 8 bases from V and 6 bases from J, leaving 20 bases between. The CDR3 region is CASSIPVRGRNIQYF. DNA of the CDR3: TGTGCCAGCTCCATCCCGGTGCGGGGCAGAAACATTCAGTACTTC.

The chain joins TRBV7-9 to TRBJ2-4, with TRBD2 matching 7 bases. The CDR3 has 15 residues. Germline V gene sequence: CDR1 SEHNR, CDR2 FQNEAQ (reference sequence). The V segment lost 3 bases and the J segment 0 bases; nucleotides outside the gene matches: 2. The CDR3 sequence is CASSLGGIAKNIQYF. CDR3 coding DNA: TGTGCCAGCAGCTTGGGGGGGATAGCCAAAAACATTCAGTACTTC.

The chain employs TRBV7-8 and TRBJ1-1, with D perhaps TRBD1 (6 bases). The CDR3 contains 16 residues. CDR1 and CDR2 from the germline V gene are SGHVS and FQNEAQ. Trimming took 5 bases from V and 8 from J, leaving 24 bases between them. The CDR3, as DNA: TGTGCCAGCAGCAGGGACCCCACAGGGTTGTTTGCCGAAGCTTTCTTT. It encodes CASSRDPTGLFAEAFF.

This sequence joins TRBV6-1 and TRBJ2-7; 7 positions agree with TRBD1. This CDR3 is built from 14 residues. In germline, CDR1 is MNHNS, CDR2 SASEGT. Trimming cost V 5 bases and J 5 bases; bases outside gene matches: 9. CDR3 residues: CASSPKTGSHEQYV. CDR3 coding DNA: TGTGCCAGCAGTCCTAAGACAGGGTCCCACGAGCAGTACGTC.

The gene calls are TRBV27 and TRBJ1-4; D uncertain. There are 15 residues in the CDR3. From germline, CDR1 is MNHEY and CDR2 SMNVEV (reference sequence). V lost 4 bases, J lost 5 bases, and 14 bases lay in between. In DNA form, the CDR3 reads TGTGCCAGCAGTTCTCTACCCGACGGGAATGAAAAACTGTTTTTT. Its translation is CASSSLPDGNEKLFF.

The rearrangement uses TRBV19 and TRBJ1-6, with 7 bases fitting TRBD1. The CDR3 length is 13 residues. Trimming took 9 bases from V and 7 from J; bases not matched to a gene: 6. CDR1 LNHDA and CDR2 SQIVND come from the germline V gene (reference sequence). CDR3 loop: CARGGQSNSPLHF. CDR3 in DNA: TGTGCCAGGGGGGGACAGTCGAATTCACCCCTCCACTTT.

This clone is a singleton in its sample. The rearrangement joins TRBV2 to TRBJ1-2, with a weak D call TRBD1 (6 bases). Germline loops: CDR1 SNHLY, CDR2 FYNNEI. V was pared by 8 bases and J by 6 bases, with 16 bases between. The CDR3 contains 13 residues. In DNA form, the CDR3 reads TGTGCCAGCGGGGGACAAGGCAGTCATGGCTACACCTTC. Residues: CASGGQGSHGYTF.

V and J are TRBV7-2 and TRBJ1-1; D gene uncertain. The V gene lost 6 bases and the J gene lost 9 bases, with 20 bases spanning the gap. Germline CDR1 SGHTA, CDR2 FQGNSA. The CDR3 is 14 residues long. CDR3 bases: TGTGCCAGCAGTTCTATCTCAGGTTATTCGCAAGCTTTCTTT. It is translated as CASSSISGYSQAFF.

The rearrangement links TRBV6-1 to TRBJ2-1, with 7 bases identical to TRBD1. Germline CDR1 and CDR2: MNHNS and SASEGT. The V segment lost 7 bases and the J segment 12 bases; nucleotides outside the gene matches: 12. The CDR3 is 13 amino acids. The CDR3 spells CASIPLLGGRQFF. The CDR3 DNA reads TGTGCCAGCATTCCCCTTTTAGGGGGCCGGCAGTTCTTC.

Here the CDR3 DNA reads TGTGCCAGCTTTCCACAGGGGGCGAAAACTGAAGCTTTCTTT. This encodes CASFPQGAKTEAFF. This sequence joins TRBV28 and TRBJ1-1; TRBD1 matches at 9 bases. This CDR3 region has 14 residues. J lost 5 bases, V lost 8 bases, and 9 bases had no gene match. Germline values: CDR1 MDHEN, CDR2 SYDVKM. The full variable domain, in which reference TRBV28 and TRBJ1-1 provide the parts outside the CDR3, is DVKVTQSSRYLVKRTGEKVFLECVQDMDHENMFWYRQDPGLGLRLIYFSYDVKMKEKGDIPEGYSVSREKKERFSLILESASTNQTSMYLCASFPQGAKTEAFFGQGTRLTVV.

The chain has TRBV19 and TRBJ2-7; a possible D gene is TRBD1 (6 bases). The CDR3 consists of 13 residues. CDR1 is LNHDA and CDR2 is SQIVND in the germline V gene (reference sequence). V was clipped by 2 bases and J by 3 bases, with 8 bases between them. DNA of the CDR3: TGTGCCAGTAGTATACAAGGGGGCTACGAGCAGTACGTC. It encodes CASSIQGGYEQYV.

The chain uses TRBV4-2 and TRBJ2-2; D may be TRBD2 (7 bases). The germline CDR1 and CDR2 sequences are LGHNA and YNFKEQ. Trimming removed 0 bases at V and 0 bases at J, with 14 bases between. This CDR3 has 18 amino acids. This CDR3 reads CASSQDRGDTSNTGELFF. CDR3 DNA sequence: TGTGCCAGCAGCCAAGATCGGGGGGACACATCGAACACCGGGGAGCTGTTTTTT.

The chain joins TRBV4-1 to TRBJ1-1, with D unclear. There are 15 residues in the CDR3. V lost 3 bases to trimming and J lost 4 bases, with 15 bases between them. Germline values: CDR1 MGHRA, CDR2 YSYEKL. The DNA for the CDR3 is TGCGCCAGCAGCCATTCCCCTATCGCGGTCACTGAAGCTTTCTTT. Amino acid sequence: CASSHSPIAVTEAFF.

The rearrangement links TRBV5-1 to TRBJ1-3; possible D gene TRBD1, 5 bases. V lost 0 bases and J 0 bases, leaving 10 bases between the germline ends. The CDR3 loop spans 16 amino acids. Per germline, CDR1 SGHRS and CDR2 YFSETQ. Here the CDR3 DNA reads TGCGCCAGCAGCTTGGACCCTCAGGGCTCTGGAAACACCATATATTTT. This translates into CASSLDPQGSGNTIYF.

A single count supports this clone. V gene TRBV5-1 combines with J gene TRBJ2-3; D is perhaps TRBD2 (5 bases). V dropped 0 bases and J dropped 5 bases, with 10 bases sitting between them. Germline V gene data show CDR1 as SGHRS and CDR2 as YFSETQ. The CDR3 is 14 residues long. The CDR3 is CASSLAPAGDTQYF. The CDR3, as DNA: TGCGCCAGCAGCTTGGCCCCGGCGGGAGATACGCAGTATTTT.

The V call is TRBV9, the J call TRBJ2-2; a possible D gene is TRBD2 (5 bases). CDR1 and CDR2 from the germline V gene are SGDLS and YYNGEE. With 5 bases removed from V and 1 base from J, the gap between germline ends came to 15 bases. The CDR3 length is 16 residues. Here the CDR3 DNA reads TGTGCCAGCAGGCCCCCCGGGGAGAGGAACACCGGGGAGCTGTTTTTT. Amino acid sequence: CASRPPGERNTGELFF.

This clone was counted between two and nine times. V is TRBV28 and J is TRBJ1-5, with 7 nucleotides matching TRBD1. The CDR3 is made up of 14 amino acids. The germline V gene has CDR1 MDHEN and CDR2 SYDVKM. V shed 7 bases, J shed 7 bases, and the junction held 10 bases outside the gene matches. CDR3 coding DNA: TGTGCCAGCATAGACAGGGTGTTGGGCCAGCCCCAGCATTTT. This sequence encodes CASIDRVLGQPQHF.

The genes are TRBV6-1 and TRBJ2-7; D uncertain. This CDR3 region has 12 residues. V was cut by 1 base and J by 3 bases, with 4 bases left in between. CDR1 and CDR2 from the germline V gene are MNHNS and SASEGT. The CDR3: CASSEVGYEQYV. As DNA, the CDR3 is TGTGCCAGCAGTGAAGTGGGCTACGAGCAGTACGTC.

The chain carries TRBV29-1 and TRBJ2-6; no definite D call. The CDR3 is 14 residues long. Germline loops: CDR1 SQVTM, CDR2 ANQGSEA. V gave up 1 base and J gave up 3 bases, with 7 bases separating them. CDR3 coding DNA: TGCAGCGTTGAAGGACAAGGTGGGGCCAACGTCCTGACTTTC. It encodes CSVEGQGGANVLTF. The full variable domain, its missing parts supplied by reference TRBV29-1 and TRBJ2-6, is SAVISQKPSRDICQRGTSLTIQCQVDSQVTMMFWYRQQPGQSLTLIATANQGSEATYESGFVIDKFPISRPNLTFSTLTVSNMSPEDSSIYLCSVEGQGGANVLTFGAGSRLTVL.

The chain recombines TRBV11-2 with TRBJ1-3, with D possibly TRBD1 on 6 matching bases. CDR3 size: 16 residues. V was shortened by 4 bases and J by 4 bases, with 17 bases between the two germline ends. Germline V gene data show CDR1 as SGHAT and CDR2 as FQNNGV. CDR3: CASSSSTGFYGNTIYF. DNA for the CDR3: TGTGCCAGCAGCTCGAGCACAGGGTTTTACGGAAACACCATATATTTT. The variable domain in full, completed from reference TRBV11-2 and TRBJ1-3, reads EAGVAQSPRYKIIEKRQSVAFWCNPISGHATLYWYQQILGQGPKLLIQFQNNGVVDDSQLPKDRFSAERLKGVDSTLKIQPAKLEDSAVYLCASSSSTGFYGNTIYFGEGSWLTVV.